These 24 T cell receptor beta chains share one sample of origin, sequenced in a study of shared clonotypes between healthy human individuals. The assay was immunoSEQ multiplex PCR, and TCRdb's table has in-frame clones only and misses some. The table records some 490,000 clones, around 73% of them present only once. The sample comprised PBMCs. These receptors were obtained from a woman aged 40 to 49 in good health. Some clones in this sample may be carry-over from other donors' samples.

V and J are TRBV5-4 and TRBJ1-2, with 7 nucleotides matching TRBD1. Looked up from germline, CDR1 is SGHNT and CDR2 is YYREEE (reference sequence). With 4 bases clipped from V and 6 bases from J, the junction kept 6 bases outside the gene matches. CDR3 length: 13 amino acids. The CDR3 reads CASSPADRDGYTF. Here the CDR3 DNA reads TGTGCCAGCAGCCCCGCCGACAGGGATGGCTACACCTTC.

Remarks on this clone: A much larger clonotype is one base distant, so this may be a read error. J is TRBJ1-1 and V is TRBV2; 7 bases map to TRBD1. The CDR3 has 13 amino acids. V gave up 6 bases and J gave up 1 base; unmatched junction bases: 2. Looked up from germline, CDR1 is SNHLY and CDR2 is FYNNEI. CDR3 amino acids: CASRGQPNTEAFF. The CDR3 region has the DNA TGTGCCAGCAGGGGACAGCCGAACACTGAAGCTTTCTTT.

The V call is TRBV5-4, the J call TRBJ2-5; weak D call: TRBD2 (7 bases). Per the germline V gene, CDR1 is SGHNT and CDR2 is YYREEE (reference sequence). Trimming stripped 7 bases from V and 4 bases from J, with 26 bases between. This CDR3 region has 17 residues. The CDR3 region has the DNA TGTGCCAGCTCCCGGACCATAGGATGGGGAGGGGGAGAGACCCAGTACTTC. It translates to CASSRTIGWGGGETQYF.

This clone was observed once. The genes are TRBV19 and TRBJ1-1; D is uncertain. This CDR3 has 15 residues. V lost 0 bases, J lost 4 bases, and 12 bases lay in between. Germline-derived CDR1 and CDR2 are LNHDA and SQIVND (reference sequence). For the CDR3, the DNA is TGTGCCAGTAGTATAGAAGGGATTGGAGGCACTGAAGCTTTCTTT. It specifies CASSIEGIGGTEAFF.

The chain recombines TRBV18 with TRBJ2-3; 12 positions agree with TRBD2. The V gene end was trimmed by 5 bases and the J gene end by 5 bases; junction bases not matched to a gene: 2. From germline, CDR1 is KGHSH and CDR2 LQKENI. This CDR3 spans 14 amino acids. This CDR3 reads CASSRLAGEDTQYF. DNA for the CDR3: TGTGCCAGCTCAAGACTAGCGGGGGAAGATACGCAGTATTTT.

Written as DNA, the CDR3 is TGCAGCGTTGCGACGATTGGATCCTACGAGCAGTACTTC. It codes for CSVATIGSYEQYF. V and J are TRBV29-1 and TRBJ2-7; no definite D call. The germline gives CDR1 SQVTM, CDR2 ANQGSEA. The germline V and J ends were trimmed by 4 bases and 1 base, with 11 bases remaining between them. CDR3 length: 13 amino acids.

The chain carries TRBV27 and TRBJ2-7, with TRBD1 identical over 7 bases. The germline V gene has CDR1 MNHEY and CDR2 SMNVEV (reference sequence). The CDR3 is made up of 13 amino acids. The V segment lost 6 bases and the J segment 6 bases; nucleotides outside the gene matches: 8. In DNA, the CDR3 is TGTGCCAGCAGGAGACAGGGAGAGGGCGAGCAGTACTTC. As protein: CASRRQGEGEQYF.

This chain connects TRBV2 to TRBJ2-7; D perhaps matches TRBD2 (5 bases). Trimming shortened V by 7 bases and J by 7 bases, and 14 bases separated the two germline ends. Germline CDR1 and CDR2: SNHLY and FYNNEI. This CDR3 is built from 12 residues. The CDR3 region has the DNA TGTGCCAGCAAATGGGAGACGGGAGAGCAGTACTTC. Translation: CASKWETGEQYF. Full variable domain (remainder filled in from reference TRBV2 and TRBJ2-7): EPEVTQTPSHQVTQMGQEVILRCVPISNHLYFYWYRQILGQKVEFLVSFYNNEISEKSEIFDDQFSVERPDGSNFTLKIRSTKLEDSAMYFCASKWETGEQYFGPGTRLTVT.

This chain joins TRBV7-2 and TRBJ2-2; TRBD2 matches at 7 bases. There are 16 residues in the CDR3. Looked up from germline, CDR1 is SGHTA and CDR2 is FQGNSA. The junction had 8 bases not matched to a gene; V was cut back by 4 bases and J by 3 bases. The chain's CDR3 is CASSWGILAYTGELFF. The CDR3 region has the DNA TGTGCCAGCAGCTGGGGCATACTAGCGTACACCGGGGAGCTGTTTTTT.

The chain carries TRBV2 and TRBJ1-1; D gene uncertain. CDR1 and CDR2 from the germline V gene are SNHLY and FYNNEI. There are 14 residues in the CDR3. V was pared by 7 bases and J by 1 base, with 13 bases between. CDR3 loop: CASKGAVRNTEAFF. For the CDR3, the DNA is TGTGCCAGCAAAGGCGCAGTAAGGAACACTGAAGCTTTCTTT. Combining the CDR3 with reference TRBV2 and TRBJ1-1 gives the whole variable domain EPEVTQTPSHQVTQMGQEVILRCVPISNHLYFYWYRQILGQKVEFLVSFYNNEISEKSEIFDDQFSVERPDGSNFTLKIRSTKLEDSAMYFCASKGAVRNTEAFFGQGTRLTVV.

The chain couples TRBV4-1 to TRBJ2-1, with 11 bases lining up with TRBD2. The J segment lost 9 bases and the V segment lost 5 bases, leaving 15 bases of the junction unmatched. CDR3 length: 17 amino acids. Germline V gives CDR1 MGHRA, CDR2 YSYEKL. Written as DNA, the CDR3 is TGCGCCAGCAGCTTTTATTCCGGGACTAGCGGTGAAAGTGAGCAGTTCTTC. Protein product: CASSFYSGTSGESEQFF.

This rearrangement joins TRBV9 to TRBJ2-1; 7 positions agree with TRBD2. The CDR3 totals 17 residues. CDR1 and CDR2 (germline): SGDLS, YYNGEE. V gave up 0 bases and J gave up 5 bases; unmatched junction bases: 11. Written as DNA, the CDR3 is TGTGCCAGCAGCGTAGATGGGCGGGGGAGAGGTGACAATGAGCAGTTCTTC. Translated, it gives CASSVDGRGRGDNEQFF.

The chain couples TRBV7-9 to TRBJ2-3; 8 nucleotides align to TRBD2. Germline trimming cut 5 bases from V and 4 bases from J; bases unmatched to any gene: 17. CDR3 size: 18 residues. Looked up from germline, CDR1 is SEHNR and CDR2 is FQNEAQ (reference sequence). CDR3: CASSLTTSAIRLADTQYF. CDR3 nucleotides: TGTGCCAGCAGCCTTACGACTAGCGCCATCCGTCTTGCAGATACGCAGTATTTT. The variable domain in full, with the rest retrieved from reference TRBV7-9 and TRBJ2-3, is DTGVSQNPRHKITKRGQNVTFRCDPISEHNRLYWYRQTLGQGPEFLTYFQNEAQLEKSRLLSDRFSAERPKGSFSTLEIQRTEQGDSAMYLCASSLTTSAIRLADTQYFGPGTRLTVL.

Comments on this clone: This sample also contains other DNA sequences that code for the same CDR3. Written as DNA, the CDR3 is TGTGCCAGCAGTGAAGCTGGCGGATTAGACTATGGCTACACCTTC. Translating gives CASSEAGGLDYGYTF. The V gene is TRBV6-1, the J gene TRBJ1-2; D gene unclear. Between the trimmed V and J ends, which lost 0 bases and 3 bases, there was a span of 11 bases. The V gene's germline CDR1 is MNHNS and CDR2 SASEGT. The CDR3 has 15 amino acids.

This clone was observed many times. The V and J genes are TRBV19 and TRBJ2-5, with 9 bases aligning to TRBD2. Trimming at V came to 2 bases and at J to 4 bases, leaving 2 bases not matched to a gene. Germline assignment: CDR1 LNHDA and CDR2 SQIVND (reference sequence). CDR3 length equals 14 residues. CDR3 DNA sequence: TGTGCCAGTAGTATACTAGCGGGAAGAGAGACCCAGTACTTC. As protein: CASSILAGRETQYF.

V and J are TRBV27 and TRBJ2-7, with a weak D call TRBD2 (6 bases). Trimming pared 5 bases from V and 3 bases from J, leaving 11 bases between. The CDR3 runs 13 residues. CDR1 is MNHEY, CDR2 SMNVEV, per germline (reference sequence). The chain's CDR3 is CASSLMGGYEQYF. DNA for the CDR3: TGTGCCAGCAGTCTAATGGGGGGCTACGAGCAGTACTTC.

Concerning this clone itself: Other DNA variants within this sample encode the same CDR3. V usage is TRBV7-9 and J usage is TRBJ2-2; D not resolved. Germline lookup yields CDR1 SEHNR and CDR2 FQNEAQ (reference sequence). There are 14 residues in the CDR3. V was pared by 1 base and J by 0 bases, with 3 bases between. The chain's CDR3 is CASSLVPNTGELFF. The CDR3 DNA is TGTGCCAGCAGCTTAGTTCCGAACACCGGGGAGCTGTTTTTT. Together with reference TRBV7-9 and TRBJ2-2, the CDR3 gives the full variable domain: DTGVSQNPRHKITKRGQNVTFRCDPISEHNRLYWYRQTLGQGPEFLTYFQNEAQLEKSRLLSDRFSAERPKGSFSTLEIQRTEQGDSAMYLCASSLVPNTGELFFGEGSRLTVL.

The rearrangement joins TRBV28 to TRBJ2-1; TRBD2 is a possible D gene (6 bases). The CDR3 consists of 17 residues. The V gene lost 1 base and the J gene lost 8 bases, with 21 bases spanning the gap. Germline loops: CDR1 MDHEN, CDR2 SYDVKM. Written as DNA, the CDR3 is TGTGCCAGCAGTTTATATACCCCGGGAGCAGGTAGGGATGAGCAGTTCTTC. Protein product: CASSLYTPGAGRDEQFF.

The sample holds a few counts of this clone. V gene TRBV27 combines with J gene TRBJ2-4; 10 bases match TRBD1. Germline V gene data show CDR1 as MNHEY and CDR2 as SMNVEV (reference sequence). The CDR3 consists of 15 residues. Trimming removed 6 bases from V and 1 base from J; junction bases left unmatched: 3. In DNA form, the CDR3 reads TGTGCCAGCAGCGGGACAGGGGTGGCCAAAAACATTCAGTACTTC. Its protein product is CASSGTGVAKNIQYF.

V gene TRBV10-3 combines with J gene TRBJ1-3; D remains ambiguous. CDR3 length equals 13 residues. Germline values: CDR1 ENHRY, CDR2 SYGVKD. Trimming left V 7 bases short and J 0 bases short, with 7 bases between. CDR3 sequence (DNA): TGTGCCATCAAGGTCAGCTCTGGAAACACCATATATTTT. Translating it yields CAIKVSSGNTIYF.

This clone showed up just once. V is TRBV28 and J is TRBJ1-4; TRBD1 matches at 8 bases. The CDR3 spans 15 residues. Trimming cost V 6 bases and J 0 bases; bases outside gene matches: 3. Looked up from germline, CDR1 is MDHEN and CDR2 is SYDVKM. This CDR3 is CASRGQAPTNEKLFF. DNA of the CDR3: TGTGCCAGCAGGGGACAGGCCCCAACTAATGAAAAACTGTTTTTT.

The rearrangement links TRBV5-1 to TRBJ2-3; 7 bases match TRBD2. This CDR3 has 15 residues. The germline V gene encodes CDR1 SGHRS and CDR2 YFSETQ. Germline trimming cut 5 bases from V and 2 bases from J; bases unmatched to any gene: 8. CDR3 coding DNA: TGCGCCAGCAGAGAGTTAGCGGGCAACACAGATACGCAGTATTTT. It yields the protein CASRELAGNTDTQYF.

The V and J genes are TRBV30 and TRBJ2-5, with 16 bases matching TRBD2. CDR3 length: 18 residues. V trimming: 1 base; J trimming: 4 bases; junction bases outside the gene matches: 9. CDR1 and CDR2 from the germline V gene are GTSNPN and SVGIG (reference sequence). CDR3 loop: CAWSAGTSGRAGGETQYF. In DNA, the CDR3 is TGTGCCTGGAGTGCCGGGACTAGCGGGAGGGCCGGGGGAGAGACCCAGTACTTC.

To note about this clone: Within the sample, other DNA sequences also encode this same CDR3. CDR3 protein: CAWFDRGRATEAFF. The CDR3 region has the DNA TGTGCCTGGTTTGACAGGGGGCGGGCCACTGAAGCTTTCTTT. The chain combines TRBV30 with TRBJ1-1; 10 bases line up with TRBD1. CDR3 length: 14 amino acids. V dropped 5 bases and J dropped 4; count of bases not matched to a gene: 7. Germline loops: CDR1 GTSNPN, CDR2 SVGIG (reference sequence).